The present T cell receptor beta chain was sequenced within a study of cytomegalovirus exposure and HLA in healthy donors. General study results and limits: A list of around 150 TCR beta chains associated with cytomegalovirus was given. It was confirmed in vitro that three of the CMV-associated chains were specific for CMV antigens.

CDR1 SGHTA and CDR2 FQGTGA come from the germline V gene. The CDR3 sequence is 14 residues long. V was clipped by 5 bases and J by 2 bases, with 11 bases between them. TCRdb's table, derived via immunoSEQ multiplex PCR, lists solely in-frame clones and lacks some. The sample lists about 190,000 clones, 84% seen once, with approximately 2.9% in the top ten. With regard to this clone: No antigen is known for it.

This chain links TRBV7-3 with TRBJ2-3; a possible D gene is TRBD2 (5 bases). The sequenced sample was PBMCs. The source of this sequence is a young woman in good health and CMV-seropositive. CDR3 residues: CASSRTGFTDTQYF. CDR3 sequence (DNA): TGTGCCAGCAGCCGGACTGGATTCACAGATACGCAGTATTTT.